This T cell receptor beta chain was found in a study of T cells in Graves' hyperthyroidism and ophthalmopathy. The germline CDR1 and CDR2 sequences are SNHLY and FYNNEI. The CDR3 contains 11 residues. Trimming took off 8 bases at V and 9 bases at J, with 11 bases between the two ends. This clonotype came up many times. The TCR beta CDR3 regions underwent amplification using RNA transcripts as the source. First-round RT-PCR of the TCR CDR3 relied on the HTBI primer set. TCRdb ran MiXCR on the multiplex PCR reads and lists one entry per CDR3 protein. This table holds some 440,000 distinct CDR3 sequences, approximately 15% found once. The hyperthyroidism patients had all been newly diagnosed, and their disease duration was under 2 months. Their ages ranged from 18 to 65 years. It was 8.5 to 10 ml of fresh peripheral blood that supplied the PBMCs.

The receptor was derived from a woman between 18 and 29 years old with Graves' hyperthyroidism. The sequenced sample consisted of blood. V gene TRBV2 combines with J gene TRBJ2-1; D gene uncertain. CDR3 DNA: TGTGCCAGCTTCTTGCTGAGTGAGCAGTTCTTC. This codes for CASFLLSEQFF.